The T cell receptor beta chain under discussion was sequenced for a study of shared clonotypes between healthy human individuals. Across the whole study: With ages of 18 to 49, the donors were two women and a few men.

It was CD45RO-negative cells, positively selected for CCR7, that made up naive CD8 cells, with terminally differentiated effector memory CD45RA+ cells excluded. Regarding the study as a whole: The low donor count limited represented genetic and exposure-history diversity. Naive subsets typically showed greater estimated richness than memory subsets.

From germline, CDR1 is MDHEN and CDR2 SYDVKM. V was clipped by 3 bases and J by 5 bases; unmatched bases: 3. This CDR3 spans 14 amino acids. The assay was immunoSEQ multiplex PCR, and TCRdb's table has in-frame clones only and misses some. In the table there are around 550,000 clones, roughly 96% of which are singletons. A word on this clone: The target antigen is unknown.

The gene calls are TRBV28 and TRBJ2-7, with TRBD1 identical over 11 bases. Material: naive CD8+ T cells sorted from blood. This clonotype was obtained from a woman aged 25 to 45 in good health. The CDR3 coding sequence is TGTGCCAGCAGTTTCTGGACAGGGGGCCACGAGCAGTACTTC. Its protein is CASSFWTGGHEQYF.